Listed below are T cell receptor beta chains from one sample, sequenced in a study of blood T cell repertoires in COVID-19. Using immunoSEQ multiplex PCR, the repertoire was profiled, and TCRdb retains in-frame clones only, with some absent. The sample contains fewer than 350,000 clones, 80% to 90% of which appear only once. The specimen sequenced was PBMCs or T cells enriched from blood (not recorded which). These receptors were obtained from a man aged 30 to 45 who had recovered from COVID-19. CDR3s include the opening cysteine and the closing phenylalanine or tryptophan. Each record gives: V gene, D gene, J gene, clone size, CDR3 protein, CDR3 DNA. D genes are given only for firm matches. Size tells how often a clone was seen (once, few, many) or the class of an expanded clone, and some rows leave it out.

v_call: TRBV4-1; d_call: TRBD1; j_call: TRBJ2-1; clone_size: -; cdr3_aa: CASSLDRVMYNEQFF; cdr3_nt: TGCGCCAGCAGCTTGGACAGGGTGATGTACAATGAGCAGTTCTTC
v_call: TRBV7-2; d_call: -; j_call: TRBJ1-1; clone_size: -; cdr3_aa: CASSLEKAGVAEAFF; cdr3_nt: TGTGCCAGCAGCTTAGAGAAAGCCGGGGTCGCTGAAGCTTTCTTT
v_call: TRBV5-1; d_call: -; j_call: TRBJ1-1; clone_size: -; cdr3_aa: CASSLVGAENTEAFF; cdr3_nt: TGCGCCAGCAGCCTGGTGGGGGCGGAGAACACTGAAGCTTTCTTT
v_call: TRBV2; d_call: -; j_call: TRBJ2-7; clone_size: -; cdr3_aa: CASSETGFYPYEQYF; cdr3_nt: TGTGCCAGCAGTGAAACGGGGTTTTACCCCTACGAGCAGTACTTC
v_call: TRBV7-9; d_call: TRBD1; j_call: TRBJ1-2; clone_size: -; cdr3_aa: CASSQATGGRGNGYTF; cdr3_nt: TGTGCCAGCAGCCAGGCGACAGGGGGCAGGGGTAATGGCTACACCTTC
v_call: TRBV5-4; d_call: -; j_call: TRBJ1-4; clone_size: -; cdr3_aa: CASSLGGVREKLFF; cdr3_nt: TGTGCCAGCAGCTTGGGGGGGGTTCGGGAAAAACTGTTTTTT
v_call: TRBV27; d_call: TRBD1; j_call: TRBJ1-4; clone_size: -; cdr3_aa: CASSSHPPGQFLEKLFF; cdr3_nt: TGTGCCAGCAGTTCCCACCCCCCGGGACAGTTTTTGGAAAAACTGTTTTTT
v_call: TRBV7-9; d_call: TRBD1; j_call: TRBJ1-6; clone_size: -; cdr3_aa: CASSARETGSSPLHF; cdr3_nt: TGTGCCAGCAGCGCCCGAGAGACAGGGAGCTCACCCCTCCACTTT
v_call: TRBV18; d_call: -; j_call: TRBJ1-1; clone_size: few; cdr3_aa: CASSPAGQRFGGRTEAFF; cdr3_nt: TGTGCCAGCTCCCCGGCTGGACAGCGTTTCGGGGGGCGGACTGAAGCTTTCTTT
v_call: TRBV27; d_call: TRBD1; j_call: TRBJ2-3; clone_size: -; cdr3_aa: CASRETGFRDTQYF; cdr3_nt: TGTGCCAGCAGGGAGACAGGGTTTAGGGATACGCAGTATTTT
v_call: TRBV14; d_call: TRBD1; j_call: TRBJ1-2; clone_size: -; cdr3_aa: CASSPRTGNINYGYTF; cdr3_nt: TGTGCCAGCAGCCCCCGGACAGGAAATATTAACTATGGCTACACCTTC
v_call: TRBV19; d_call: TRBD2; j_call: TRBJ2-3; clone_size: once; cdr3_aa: CASSFLAGGPSTDTQYF; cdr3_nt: TGTGCCAGTAGTTTTCTAGCGGGGGGACCTAGCACAGATACGCAGTATTTT
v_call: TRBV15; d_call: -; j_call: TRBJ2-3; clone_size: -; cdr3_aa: CATSRDISWGSSTDTQYF; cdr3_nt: TGTGCCACCAGCAGAGATATCTCCTGGGGCAGCAGCACAGATACGCAGTATTTT
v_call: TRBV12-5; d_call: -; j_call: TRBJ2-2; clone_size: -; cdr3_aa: CASGLLQVSGELFF; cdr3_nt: TGTGCTAGTGGTTTGTTACAGGTCTCCGGGGAGCTGTTTTTT